These 3 T cell receptor beta chains came from one sample sequenced in a study of T cells after yellow fever vaccination. Via MiXCR, TCRdb re-called the 5' RACE reads, giving one row per CDR3 protein. Of fewer than 400,000 distinct CDR3 sequences listed, approximately 6% are singletons. The sample here was PBMCs, taken 5 days after the yellow fever booster vaccination. All receptors come from a man between 25 and 39 years old who received the YFV17D yellow fever vaccine.

This clonotype came up many times. The V call is TRBV27, the J call TRBJ1-5; D gene unclear. Germline CDR1 reads MNHEY; CDR2 reads SMNVEV (reference sequence). Trimming left V 4 bases short and J 2 bases short, with 9 bases between. The CDR3 spans 14 residues. The CDR3 nucleotides are TGTGCCAGCAGTTGGGGTGTCGGCAATCAGCCCCAGCATTTT. Protein sequence: CASSWGVGNQPQHF.

This clonotype was observed a handful of times. A junction end diverges from the germline sequence, so it may reflect a read error. The chain carries TRBV11-2 and TRBJ2-3, with D unclear. This CDR3 region has 15 residues. The V gene's germline CDR1 is SGHAT and CDR2 FQNNGV. In nucleotides, the CDR3 is TGTGCCAGCAGCTTCTCGGACGGACGCACGGATACGCAGTATTTT. Amino acid sequence: CASSFSDGRTDTQYF.

This clonotype has more than one count but fewer than ten. V gene TRBV5-1 combines with J gene TRBJ1-1; tentative D call: TRBD1 (5 bases). The germline CDR1 and CDR2 sequences are SGHRS and YFSETQ. Trimming stripped 1 base from V and 3 bases from J, with 10 bases between. The CDR3 extends over 14 amino acids. The DNA for the CDR3 is TGCGCCAGCAGCTTGCAGGGAGGGCACACTGAAGCTTTCTTT. Its translation is CASSLQGGHTEAFF. The whole variable domain, filled in from reference TRBV5-1 and TRBJ1-1, reads KAGVTQTPRYLIKTRGQQVTLSCSPISGHRSVSWYQQTPGQGLQFLFEYFSETQRNKGNFPGRFSGRQFSNSRSEMNVSTLELGDSALYLCASSLQGGHTEAFFGQGTRLTVV.